This T cell receptor (beta chain) was sequenced in a study of blood T cell repertoires in COVID-19. The overall study: Acute-phase and convalescent COVID-19 samples originated in the United States, Italy and Spain. From T cells, B-cell-depleted T cells, or PBMCs came the material, which was cDNA or gDNA.

Method: immunoSEQ multiplex PCR; TCRdb's copy keeps in-frame clones and lacks some. The profile shows about 380,000 clones, roughly nine tenths of them singletons. CDR1 is MNHEY and CDR2 is SMNVEV in the germline V gene (reference sequence). The CDR3 runs to 13 residues. The trim removed 5 bases at V and 9 bases at J, leaving 5 bases unmatched. This TCR derives from a man between 40 and 49 years old with acute or convalescent COVID-19. Sequencing was done on a sample of peripheral blood. The rearrangement links TRBV27 to TRBJ1-5; 9 nucleotides agree with TRBD1. The CDR3 here is CASSKTGGRPQHF. The CDR3 DNA reads as TGTGCCAGCAGTAAGACAGGGGGGAGGCCCCAGCATTTT.